A single sample gave rise to the 28 T cell receptor beta chains below, sequenced in a study of cytomegalovirus exposure and HLA in healthy donors. In the PCR, 60 Vbeta and 13 Jbeta primers were used. Sequencing was performed with immunoSEQ multiplex PCR; in TCRdb, only in-frame clones are kept and a portion is missing. The sample comprises about 220,000 clones, 60% to 80% of which are singletons, and less than 2% rests with the top ten. Sequenced input: PBMCs. Receptors originate from a woman in her 30s in good health and CMV-seronegative.

V usage is TRBV7-2 and J usage is TRBJ2-3; TRBD2 matches at 10 bases. The germline gives CDR1 SGHTA, CDR2 FQGNSA. Trimming removed 7 bases from V and 1 base from J; junction bases left unmatched: 17. The CDR3 consists of 19 residues. The CDR3 spells CASISGGWLAGVGTDTQYF. The CDR3 DNA follows: TGTGCCAGCATCTCAGGCGGATGGCTAGCGGGAGTAGGCACAGATACGCAGTATTTT.

V usage is TRBV30 and J usage is TRBJ2-1; the match to TRBD2 covers 16 bases. Germline loops: CDR1 GTSNPN, CDR2 SVGIG (reference sequence). The junction had 13 bases not matched to a gene; V was cut back by 5 bases and J by 6 bases. The CDR3 length is 18 residues. CDR3 in DNA: TGTGCCTGGGGGGACGGGACTAGCGGGGGGGCTCTCGGCAATGAGCAGTTCTTC. This encodes CAWGDGTSGGALGNEQFF. Combining the CDR3 with reference TRBV30 and TRBJ2-1 gives the whole variable domain SQTIHQWPATLVQPVGSPLSLECTVEGTSNPNLYWYRQAAGRGLQLLFYSVGIGQISSEVPQNLSASRPQDRQFILSSKKLLLSDSGFYLCAWGDGTSGGALGNEQFFGPGTRLTVL.

This chain joins TRBV11-2 and TRBJ2-1, with unresolved D. The CDR3 contains 12 residues. CDR1 and CDR2 (germline): SGHAT, FQNNGV. Trimming shortened V by 3 bases and J by 7 bases, and 7 bases separated the two germline ends. The CDR3 loop reads CASSFTVNEQFF. CDR3 DNA: TGTGCCAGCAGCTTCACTGTTAATGAGCAGTTCTTC.

V is TRBV5-3 and J is TRBJ1-5, with D unclear. TRBV5-3 is an ORF; its function is uncertain. V was pared by 8 bases and J by 8 bases, with 17 bases between. This CDR3 comprises 13 residues. CDR3 protein: CASSLTGTKPQHF. For the CDR3, the DNA is TGTGCCAGCAGCCTTACGGGTACCAAGCCCCAGCATTTT.

This clone occurred a few times. This sample includes further DNA sequences coding for the same CDR3. The V and J genes are TRBV30 and TRBJ1-5; TRBD1 might be the D (5 bases). The CDR3 has 15 residues. Germline V gene sequence: CDR1 GTSNPN, CDR2 SVGIG (reference sequence). Trimming took 2 bases from V and 1 from J, leaving 12 bases between them. For the CDR3, the DNA is TGTGCCTGGAGTCGGGGACTTGCGAGCAATCAGCCCCAGCATTTT. Residues: CAWSRGLASNQPQHF.

The chain joins TRBV5-4 to TRBJ2-1; 8 nucleotides match TRBD1. V lost 4 bases and J lost 1; bases outside the gene matches: 4. The V gene's germline CDR1 is SGHNT and CDR2 YYREEE (reference sequence). The CDR3 has 15 residues. This chain's CDR3 is CASSRRQGSYNEQFF. The CDR3 DNA sequence: TGTGCCAGCAGCCGACGACAGGGGTCCTACAATGAGCAGTTCTTC.

The rearrangement links TRBV7-6 to TRBJ2-5; no firm D call. Matching the DNA end better, TRBJ2-7 makes the J call doubtful. The CDR3 contains 13 residues. In germline, CDR1 is SGHVS, CDR2 FNYEAQ. The CDR3 DNA follows: TGTGCCAGCAGCTCCCCAGCCCACTACGAGCAGTACTTC. This gives the protein CASSSPAHYEQYF.

The J gene is TRBJ1-5, the V gene TRBV5-6; D is perhaps TRBD1 (5 bases). The germline gives CDR1 SGHDT, CDR2 YYEEEE. V was pared by 2 bases and J by 3 bases, with 12 bases between. This CDR3 is built from 15 residues. The CDR3 reads CASSFGHTPNQPQHF. CDR3 bases: TGTGCCAGCAGCTTCGGACATACGCCCAATCAGCCCCAGCATTTT.

The gene calls are TRBV29-1 and TRBJ2-1; 12 nucleotides match TRBD2. This CDR3 comprises 18 residues. V shed 5 bases and J 3 bases; nucleotides not matched to a gene: 14. Germline lookup yields CDR1 SQVTM and CDR2 ANQGSEA. CDR3 sequence (DNA): TGCAGCGTTTCACAGGGCAGACTAGCGGGGGAGCTCTACAATGAGCAGTTCTTC. It codes for CSVSQGRLAGELYNEQFF.

V is TRBV29-1 and J is TRBJ2-7, with D maybe TRBD1 (6 bases). CDR1 and CDR2 from the germline V gene are SQVTM and ANQGSEA. V lost 7 bases, J lost 3 bases, and 22 bases lay in between. This CDR3 contains 15 residues. CDR3 region: CSGVLGDTASYEQYF. In DNA, the CDR3 is TGCAGCGGAGTATTAGGGGACACCGCTAGCTACGAGCAGTACTTC.

The CDR3 DNA follows: TGCGCCAGCAGCCCCGGTGGGCTGTTTGGCTCACCCCTCCACTTT. As protein: CASSPGGLFGSPLHF. The J gene is TRBJ1-6, the V gene TRBV5-1, with D uncertain. V lost 4 bases and J lost 10, with 18 bases in between. This CDR3 is 15 amino acids long. Germline V gene lookup returns CDR1 SGHRS and CDR2 YFSETQ. Filled out from reference TRBV5-1 and TRBJ1-6, the complete variable domain reads KAGVTQTPRYLIKTRGQQVTLSCSPISGHRSVSWYQQTPGQGLQFLFEYFSETQRNKGNFPGRFSGRQFSNSRSEMNVSTLELGDSALYLCASSPGGLFGSPLHFGNGTRLTVT.

The V call is TRBV5-6, the J call TRBJ2-1; no reliable D call. Trimming took off 3 bases at V and 8 bases at J, with 12 bases between the two ends. Germline CDR1 and CDR2: SGHDT and YYEEEE. This CDR3 has 13 residues. The CDR3 loop is CASSSTVAYEQFF. The CDR3 DNA is TGTGCCAGCAGCTCGACTGTCGCCTATGAGCAGTTCTTC.

This chain joins TRBV5-1 and TRBJ2-7, with D maybe TRBD2 (6 bases). Trimming cost V 4 bases and J 5 bases, with 13 bases left between them. Germline assignment: CDR1 SGHRS and CDR2 YFSETQ. The CDR3 is made up of 13 amino acids. The CDR3 DNA is TGCGCCAGCAGCCCCGGAGGGGAAAACGAGCAGTACTTC. This encodes CASSPGGENEQYF. Complete variable domain (other parts from reference TRBV5-1 and TRBJ2-7): KAGVTQTPRYLIKTRGQQVTLSCSPISGHRSVSWYQQTPGQGLQFLFEYFSETQRNKGNFPGRFSGRQFSNSRSEMNVSTLELGDSALYLCASSPGGENEQYFGPGTRLTVT.

The gene calls are TRBV6-6 and TRBJ2-4, with a weak D call TRBD1 (6 bases). Germline CDR1 reads MNHNY; CDR2 reads SVGAGI (reference sequence). Deletions cut 7 bases from V and 6 bases from J, with 7 bases between. The CDR3 has 11 amino acids. The CDR3 loop reads CASMTGNIQYF. The DNA of the CDR3 is TGTGCCAGCATGACAGGAAACATTCAGTACTTC.

This clone occurred once. The chain carries TRBV6-6 and TRBJ2-4, with 7 bases lining up with TRBD1. The CDR3 has 16 amino acids. V dropped 5 bases and J dropped 0; count of bases not matched to a gene: 7. Germline CDR1 MNHNY, CDR2 SVGAGI (reference sequence). The CDR3: CASSRQGDIAKNIQYF. In nucleotides, the CDR3 is TGTGCCAGCAGTCGTCAGGGGGATATAGCCAAAAACATTCAGTACTTC.

This chain connects TRBV9 to TRBJ1-1; 8 bases agree with TRBD1. In germline, CDR1 is SGDLS, CDR2 YYNGEE. The ends lost 3 bases at V and 5 bases at J; junction bases unmatched: 18. CDR3 length: 18 amino acids. The CDR3 nucleotides read TGTGCCAGCAGCGGAAGTAGGCCGGCCGACAGGGGAAGTACTGAAGCTTTCTTT. As protein: CASSGSRPADRGSTEAFF. The full variable domain, its missing parts supplied by reference TRBV9 and TRBJ1-1, is DSGVTQTPKHLITATGQRVTLRCSPRSGDLSVYWYQQSLDQGLQFLIQYYNGEERAKGNILERFSAQQFPDLHSELNLSSLELGDSALYFCASSGSRPADRGSTEAFFGQGTRLTVV.

The chain recombines TRBV7-2 with TRBJ2-5, with 8 bases lining up with TRBD2. The junction had 3 bases not matched to a gene; V was cut back by 1 base and J by 2 bases. Germline values: CDR1 SGHTA, CDR2 FQGNSA. The CDR3 has 15 amino acids. For the CDR3, the DNA is TGTGCCAGCAGCTTAGAAACTAGCGGACAAGAGACCCAGTACTTC. Protein sequence: CASSLETSGQETQYF.

This clone has more than one count but fewer than ten. V is TRBV5-4 and J is TRBJ2-1; 9 bases match TRBD1. The CDR3 consists of 14 residues. CDR1 and CDR2 from the germline V gene are SGHNT and YYREEE (reference sequence). Germline trimming cut 3 bases from V and 5 bases from J; bases unmatched to any gene: 3. The CDR3 DNA reads as TGTGCCAGCAGCTACGACAGGGGGGACAATGAGCAGTTCTTC. It is translated as CASSYDRGDNEQFF. Full variable domain (outside the CDR3, taken from reference TRBV5-4 and TRBJ2-1): ETGVTQSPTHLIKTRGQQVTLRCSSQSGHNTVSWYQQALGQGPQFIFQYYREEENGRGNFPPRFSGLQFPNYSSELNVNALELDDSALYLCASSYDRGDNEQFFGPGTRLTVL.

V usage is TRBV14 and J usage is TRBJ1-5, with D possibly being TRBD1 (6 bases). The CDR3 contains 16 residues. Germline V gene sequence: CDR1 SGHDN, CDR2 FVKESK. Trimming removed 4 bases from V and 7 bases from J, with 20 bases in between. The CDR3 sequence: CASSRTWGGAGQPQHF. For the CDR3, the DNA is TGTGCCAGCAGCCGCACTTGGGGGGGGGCCGGGCAGCCCCAGCATTTT.

This clone was seen more than once but under ten times. The J gene is TRBJ2-5, the V gene TRBV11-2; D is unresolved. The assigned J gene may be wrong: the sequence end matches TRBJ2-7 better. This CDR3 is 13 amino acids long. Germline V lookup: CDR1 SGHAT, CDR2 FQNNGV. The CDR3 DNA follows: TGTGCCAGCAGCTTAGGGTCCGTCTACGAGCAGTACTTC. Encoded protein: CASSLGSVYEQYF.

The chain uses TRBV4-2 and TRBJ2-3; 10 bases are shared with TRBD2. J gave up 2 bases and V 0 bases, and 5 bases lay outside the gene matches. The CDR3 covers 17 residues. The germline gives CDR1 LGHNA, CDR2 YNFKEQ. The CDR3 is CASSQESLAGYTDTQYF. CDR3 nucleotides: TGTGCCAGCAGCCAAGAATCACTAGCGGGGTACACAGATACGCAGTATTTT.

Of note for this clone: One end of the junction is discordant with germline, which a read error may explain. The chain is built from TRBV7-6 and TRBJ2-7, with TRBD1 matching over 8 bases. Germline CDR1 SGHVS, CDR2 FNYEAQ. The CDR3 contains 17 residues. The DNA for the CDR3 is TGTGTCAGCAGCACAGGGGCCCCAGGGGGCCAGTCCTACGAGCAGTACTTC. As protein: CVSSTGAPGGQSYEQYF.

This clone was seen a handful of times. The chain couples TRBV20-1 to TRBJ1-2; 7 bases fit TRBD1. Per germline, CDR1 DFQATT and CDR2 SNEGSKA (reference sequence). The CDR3 length is 11 residues. V trimming: 6 bases; J trimming: 7 bases; junction bases outside the gene matches: 5. The CDR3 DNA sequence: TGCAGTGCCCCCCGGACAGGTGGCTACACCTTC. Translation gives CSAPRTGGYTF.

This chain links TRBV25-1 with TRBJ1-6, with D maybe TRBD1 (5 bases). V lost 7 bases and J lost 8, with 12 bases in between. Germline values: CDR1 MGHDK, CDR2 SYGVNS. There are 13 residues in the CDR3. CDR3 in amino acids: CASKFSRDSPLHF. In DNA form, the CDR3 reads TGTGCCAGCAAATTCTCCAGGGATTCACCCCTCCACTTT.

This clone appeared a few times. The chain combines TRBV7-9 with TRBJ2-3; a weak D match, TRBD1 (5 bases). Germline V gives CDR1 SEHNR, CDR2 FQNEAQ (reference sequence). The CDR3 has 15 amino acids. V lost 1 base and J lost 0, with 8 bases in between. Here the CDR3 DNA reads TGTGCCAGCAGCTTAGTAAGGGGTAGCACAGATACGCAGTATTTT. This translates into CASSLVRGSTDTQYF.

This clone was picked up a small number of times. The DNA for the CDR3 is TGCGCCAGCAGCCAAGCCGTCCGGGAAACTGAAGCTTTCTTT. This encodes CASSQAVRETEAFF. V is TRBV4-1 and J is TRBJ1-1; D unresolved. CDR3 length: 14 residues. The V end lost 1 base, the J end lost 5 bases, and 11 bases lay between the germline ends. Germline assignment: CDR1 MGHRA and CDR2 YSYEKL.

The chain carries TRBV19 and TRBJ2-2; D might be TRBD1 (5 bases). The J call is uncertain, as TRBJ1-1 better fits the DNA end. CDR1 is LNHDA, CDR2 SQIVND, per germline (reference sequence). The CDR3 extends over 16 amino acids. The CDR3 bases are TGTGCCAGTAGTATCCCTAGGACAAGGAGAAACACTGAAGCTTTCTTT. Translated: CASSIPRTRRNTEAFF.

The genes are TRBV13 and TRBJ2-1; TRBD1 matches 12 bases. The CDR3 totals 16 residues. CDR1 is PRHDT and CDR2 is FYEKMQ in the germline V gene (reference sequence). V shed 4 bases, J shed 8 bases, and the junction held 9 bases outside the gene matches. For the CDR3, the DNA is TGTGCCAGCAGCTCACGGGACAGGGGGCGCGTGGATGAGCAGTTCTTC. It encodes CASSSRDRGRVDEQFF.